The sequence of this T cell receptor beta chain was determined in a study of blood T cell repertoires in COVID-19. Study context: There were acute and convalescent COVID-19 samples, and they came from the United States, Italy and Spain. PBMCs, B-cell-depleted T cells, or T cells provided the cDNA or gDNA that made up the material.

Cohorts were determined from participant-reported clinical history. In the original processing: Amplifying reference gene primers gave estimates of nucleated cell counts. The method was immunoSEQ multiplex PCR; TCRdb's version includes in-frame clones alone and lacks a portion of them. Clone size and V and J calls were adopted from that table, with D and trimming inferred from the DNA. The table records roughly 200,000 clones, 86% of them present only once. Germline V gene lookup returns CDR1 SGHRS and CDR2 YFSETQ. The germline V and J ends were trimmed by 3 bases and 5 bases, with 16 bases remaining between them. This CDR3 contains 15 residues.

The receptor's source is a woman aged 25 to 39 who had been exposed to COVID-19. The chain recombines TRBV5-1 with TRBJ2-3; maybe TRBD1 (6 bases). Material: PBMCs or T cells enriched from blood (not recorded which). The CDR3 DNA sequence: TGCGCCAGCAGCTCTACCGGGACACCAGAAGATACGCAGTATTTT. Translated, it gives CASSSTGTPEDTQYF. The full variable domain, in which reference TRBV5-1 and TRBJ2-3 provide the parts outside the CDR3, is KAGVTQTPRYLIKTRGQQVTLSCSPISGHRSVSWYQQTPGQGLQFLFEYFSETQRNKGNFPGRFSGRQFSNSRSEMNVSTLELGDSALYLCASSSTGTPEDTQYFGPGTRLTVL.